This T cell receptor beta chain emerged from a study of Ad26.COV2.S vaccination and SARS-CoV-2 variants (TCRdb year 2021). At the level of the whole study: TCRbeta repertoire sequencing was used to assess the specificity and breadth of SARS-CoV-2-reactive T cell receptors after Ad26.COV2.S vaccination. A total of 32 samples were included in the TCR-sequenced set, comprising 19 Ad26.COV2.S vaccine recipients, 5 placebo recipients and 8 SARS-CoV-2 convalescent individuals.

Sample time point, as interpreted from the label and publication: individuals recovered from natural SARS-CoV-2 infection. Results the study describes overall, beyond this receptor: Higher spike-specific TCR breadth was observed in Ad26.COV2.S recipients than in placebo recipients (P = 0.0014). The authors noted that the TCR breadth and depth analyses may have underestimated total T cell responses. Vaccine and placebo recipients had comparable non-spike TCR breadth, which fits with the vaccine containing only spike. After vaccination, spike-specific CD8+ and CD4+ T cell responses were reported to show substantial breadth.

Turning to this clone: Its antigen target is currently unknown. Nothing much larger sits one base from this clone, and base qualities are not available.

TCRbeta CDR3 regions were sequenced with the immunoSEQ Assay. After extraction, genomic DNA underwent amplification by bias-controlled multiplex PCR, followed by high-throughput sequencing. Processing in the source paper ran as follows. To quantify the absolute abundance of every unique TCRbeta CDR3 region, sequences were collapsed and filtered. T cell fraction was estimated by normalizing TCRbeta template counts to usable DNA, with usable DNA measured through amplification of reference genes found in all nucleated cells. Repertoire TCRs were annotated as SARS-CoV-2-specific by exact matching of V gene, CDR3 amino acid sequence and J gene to a known reactive TCR set. MIRA supplied the reference SARS-CoV-2 TCR set, which was filtered for enrichment in COVID-19-positive ImmuneCODE repertoires so that public or cross-reactive TCRs were removed. Using the MIRA antigens, annotated TCRs were further analysed by specific ORF or by position within an ORF. Breadth was defined as annotated unique rearrangements over total unique productive rearrangements; depth was the summed frequency of those rearrangements. Two-sided Wilcoxon rank-sum tests were applied when comparing TCR breadth between groups. TCRdb provides this immuneACCESS table in a form limited to in-frame rearrangements. Some clones are lacking; in checked studies, under half of them reflect an unresolved V gene, and why the rest are absent is not known. The V and J calls and clone size were taken over from that table, and D and trimming were inferred from the DNA. The sample table shows more than 150,000 clones, and around 88% are seen once. The ten largest account for 5.9% of the sample.

The CDR3 sequence holds 14 residues, the cysteine and phenylalanine included. The CDR3 DNA has 42 bases and is translated from base 1. The germline ends are 11 bases apart after V is trimmed by 1 base and J by 4 bases. Reading the germline V gene gives CDR1 MDHEN and CDR2 SYDVKM. The sequence was collected from a human donor who had recovered from COVID-19. This material consisted of peripheral blood, taken after recovery from COVID-19. The chain links TRBV28 with TRBJ2-7, with TRBD1 perhaps the D gene, on 6 matching bases. The DNA sequence is TGTGCCAGCAGTTTATTGGACAGCACGTACGAGCAGTACTTC. It is translated as CASSLLDSTYEQYF.